The T cell receptor beta chain described here comes from a study of T cell changes during pregnancy in multiple sclerosis. The data were produced by immunoSEQ multiplex PCR, yet TCRdb's version contains in-frame clones alone and is incomplete. Here the sample spans 72,000 or so clones, about 92% being singletons. The length of the CDR3 is 12 residues. With 3 bases removed from V and 12 bases from J, the gap between germline ends came to 13 bases. Germline V gene lookup returns CDR1 MNHEY and CDR2 SMNVEV (reference sequence). The gene calls are TRBV27 and TRBJ2-3; D perhaps matches TRBD2 (6 bases). The sequence came from a female donor with multiple sclerosis, enrolled in a pregnancy study. The specimen was peripheral blood, collected in the second trimester of pregnancy. The CDR3 nucleotides read TGTGCCAGCAGTTTCGGGTCCGGGAGCCAGTATTTT. Amino acids: CASSFGSGSQYF.